The 24 T cell receptor beta chains in this list originate from one sample, sequenced in a study of cytomegalovirus exposure and HLA in healthy donors. The PCR used 60 Vbeta and 13 Jbeta primers. Generated by immunoSEQ multiplex PCR, the TCRdb table keeps only in-frame clones and is missing some. This repertoire includes some 31,000 clones. Sequenced sample: PBMCs. These receptors were obtained from a woman aged 40 to 50 in good health and CMV-seropositive.

The CDR3 DNA follows: TGCGCCAGCAGCCAAGTCAGGGTGGGCCCTGCCCCTATCGAGCAGTACTTC. The encoded protein is CASSQVRVGPAPIEQYF. The chain combines TRBV4-1 with TRBJ2-7; possibly TRBD1 for D (5 bases). CDR1 is MGHRA, CDR2 YSYEKL, per germline. V was clipped by 1 base and J by 6 bases, with 22 bases between them. There are 17 residues in the CDR3.

This chain connects TRBV7-2 to TRBJ1-1, with 8 bases that match TRBD1. The CDR3 consists of 13 residues. CDR1 SGHTA and CDR2 FQGNSA come from the germline V gene. The trim removed 5 bases at V and 12 bases at J, leaving 11 bases unmatched. The CDR3 region has the DNA TGTGCCAGCAGCCCTGGGACAGGCAGGACGACTTTCTTT. Residues: CASSPGTGRTTFF.

The chain has TRBV7-6 and TRBJ2-1; D remains unclear. Germline loops: CDR1 SGHVS, CDR2 FNYEAQ. This CDR3 has 13 residues. Trimming took off 2 bases at V and 9 bases at J, with 11 bases between the two ends. CDR3 sequence reads: CASSLSSVGEQFF. CDR3 DNA: TGTGCCAGCAGCTTATCTTCGGTTGGTGAGCAGTTCTTC.

J is TRBJ1-1 and V is TRBV9; D might be TRBD1 (6 bases). The CDR3 sequence is 16 residues long. V was shortened by 3 bases and J by 1 base, with 16 bases between the two germline ends. Germline CDR1 is SGDLS and CDR2 is YYNGEE. This CDR3 is CASSEETGTPNTEAFF. For the CDR3, the DNA is TGTGCCAGCAGCGAAGAGACCGGGACACCGAACACTGAAGCTTTCTTT.

The chain is built from TRBV10-1 and TRBJ2-7; weak D call: TRBD2 (6 bases). Germline values: CDR1 WNHNN, CDR2 SYGVQD (reference sequence). V lost 5 bases, J lost 4 bases, and 15 bases lay in between. The CDR3 runs to 14 residues. The CDR3 spells CASSSGDSIYEQYF. The CDR3 region has the DNA TGCGCCAGCAGTTCGGGGGATTCTATATACGAGCAGTACTTC.

The chain links TRBV29-1 to TRBJ2-7; TRBD2 matches 8 bases. The germline CDR1 and CDR2 sequences are SQVTM and ANQGSEA. The J segment lost 2 bases and the V segment lost 4 bases, leaving 4 bases of the junction unmatched. The CDR3 length is 13 residues. The CDR3 DNA follows: TGCAGCGTTGTACTAGCGGATGCCTACGAGCAGTACTTC. Protein sequence: CSVVLADAYEQYF.

The rearrangement joins TRBV5-1 to TRBJ1-1; 7 positions agree with TRBD1. V was clipped by 3 bases and J by 0 bases; unmatched bases: 5. The V gene's germline CDR1 is SGHRS and CDR2 YFSETQ. There are 15 residues in the CDR3. In nucleotides, the CDR3 is TGCGCCAGCAGCTCGGTACAGGGGATGAACACTGAAGCTTTCTTT. It yields the protein CASSSVQGMNTEAFF. Using reference TRBV5-1 and TRBJ1-1 for the parts outside the CDR3, the full variable domain is KAGVTQTPRYLIKTRGQQVTLSCSPISGHRSVSWYQQTPGQGLQFLFEYFSETQRNKGNFPGRFSGRQFSNSRSEMNVSTLELGDSALYLCASSSVQGMNTEAFFGQGTRLTVV.

The chain uses TRBV4-3 and TRBJ1-1, with TRBD1 matching over 9 bases. The CDR3 consists of 14 residues. Per the germline V gene, CDR1 is LGHNA and CDR2 is YSLEER. Trimming removed 4 bases from V and 5 bases from J; junction bases left unmatched: 5. CDR3 sequence reads: CASSLRDRVTEAFF. For the CDR3, the DNA is TGCGCCAGCAGCCTCCGGGACAGGGTTACTGAAGCTTTCTTT.

The V call is TRBV7-9, the J call TRBJ2-1; 10 bases align to TRBD2. J lost 6 bases, V lost 5 bases, and 10 bases had no gene match. CDR1 is SEHNR and CDR2 is FQNEAQ in the germline V gene (reference sequence). The CDR3 covers 16 residues. The CDR3 region is CASSPKSGRALNEQFF. The CDR3 DNA reads as TGTGCCAGCAGCCCGAAAAGCGGGAGGGCCCTCAATGAGCAGTTCTTC. Supplemented by reference TRBV7-9 and TRBJ2-1, the full variable domain reads DTGVSQNPRHKITKRGQNVTFRCDPISEHNRLYWYRQTLGQGPEFLTYFQNEAQLEKSRLLSDRFSAERPKGSFSTLEIQRTEQGDSAMYLCASSPKSGRALNEQFFGPGTRLTVL.

This chain connects TRBV15 to TRBJ2-7, with 10 bases aligning to TRBD2. Germline values: CDR1 LNHNV, CDR2 YYDKDF (reference sequence). Trimming at V came to 5 bases and at J to 3 bases, leaving 19 bases not matched to a gene. The CDR3 sequence is 19 residues long. The CDR3 is CATSFARGAGGPKIYEQYF. In DNA form, the CDR3 reads TGTGCCACCAGCTTTGCCCGGGGAGCGGGAGGGCCTAAGATCTACGAGCAGTACTTC.

The chain has TRBV4-2 and TRBJ1-6; no reliable D call. Germline V gene sequence: CDR1 LGHNA, CDR2 YNFKEQ. Trimming stripped 0 bases from V and 7 bases from J, with 10 bases between. There are 15 residues in the CDR3. The DNA for the CDR3 is TGTGCCAGCAGCCAAGAACCTGGCACCAATTCACCCCTCCACTTT. This sequence encodes CASSQEPGTNSPLHF.

CDR3 sequence (DNA): TGTGCCAGCAGCGCGGGACTAGCGGGAGGATTAGAGCAGTTCTTC. Its protein is CASSAGLAGGLEQFF. The chain uses TRBV7-2 and TRBJ2-1, with TRBD2 matching 15 bases. The CDR3 length is 15 residues. The germline V gene encodes CDR1 SGHTA and CDR2 FQGNSA. Trimming removed 5 bases from V and 10 bases from J; junction bases left unmatched: 6.

The chain recombines TRBV4-1 with TRBJ2-7, with 10 bases fitting TRBD1. J gave up 3 bases and V 0 bases, and 8 bases lay outside the gene matches. The CDR3 runs to 17 residues. Per the germline V gene, CDR1 is MGHRA and CDR2 is YSYEKL. CDR3 amino acids: CASSQEDTGTGVYEQYF. CDR3 DNA sequence: TGCGCCAGCAGCCAAGAAGATACCGGGACAGGGGTCTACGAGCAGTACTTC.

This chain connects TRBV2 to TRBJ2-5, with 8 nucleotides matching TRBD1. The V gene end was trimmed by 6 bases and the J gene end by 5 bases; junction bases not matched to a gene: 2. CDR1 is SNHLY, CDR2 FYNNEI, per germline. The CDR3 spans 12 residues. For the CDR3, the DNA is TGTGCCAGCAGCAGGGGGCTGGAGACCCAGTACTTC. This encodes CASSRGLETQYF.

This sequence joins TRBV5-1 and TRBJ2-1, with 11 nucleotides matching TRBD2. CDR1 is SGHRS, CDR2 YFSETQ, per germline. The V segment lost 3 bases and the J segment 9 bases; nucleotides outside the gene matches: 11. CDR3 length: 16 amino acids. Here the CDR3 reads CASSSSATSGIFEQFF. The CDR3 bases are TGCGCCAGCAGCTCTAGTGCGACTAGCGGGATTTTTGAGCAGTTCTTC.

This chain joins TRBV4-1 and TRBJ1-4, with 10 bases that match TRBD1. The trim removed 0 bases at V and 11 bases at J, leaving 6 bases unmatched. The CDR3 covers 15 residues. In germline, CDR1 is MGHRA, CDR2 YSYEKL. The DNA of the CDR3 is TGCGCCAGCAGCCAAGATCCGGGACAGGGGAATAAACTGTTTTTT. Its protein product is CASSQDPGQGNKLFF.

The chain employs TRBV5-8 and TRBJ1-5; 12 nucleotides agree with TRBD1. The CDR3 runs to 19 residues. From germline, CDR1 is SGHTS and CDR2 YDEGEE. Trimming cost V 1 base and J 5 bases; bases outside gene matches: 13. DNA of the CDR3: TGTGCCAGCAGCTTGTTGGGGACAGGGGGCCCGTTGGGGGATCAGCCCCAGCATTTT. Its translation is CASSLLGTGGPLGDQPQHF. The complete variable domain, with remaining parts taken from reference TRBV5-8 and TRBJ1-5, reads EAGVTQSPTHLIKTRGQQATLRCSPISGHTSVYWYQQALGLGLQFLLWYDEGEERNRGNFPPRFSGRQFPNYSSELNVNALELEDSALYLCASSLLGTGGPLGDQPQHFGDGTRLSIL.

In the case of this clone: One junction end does not reproduce the germline sequence, and a read error may be involved. This rearrangement joins TRBV29-1 to TRBJ1-1; D not certain. Germline V gives CDR1 SQVTM, CDR2 ANQGSEA. This CDR3 is 12 amino acids long. CDR3 region: CSVGGWNTEDFF. The DNA for the CDR3 is TGCAGCGTCGGCGGATGGAACACTGAAGATTTCTTT.

J is TRBJ2-1 and V is TRBV30, with 9 bases matching TRBD2. V gave up 0 bases and J gave up 7 bases; unmatched junction bases: 7. The germline gives CDR1 GTSNPN, CDR2 SVGIG (reference sequence). The CDR3 spans 15 residues. The CDR3 sequence is CAWSVDGLALNEQFF. In DNA, the CDR3 is TGTGCCTGGAGTGTAGATGGACTAGCGTTGAATGAGCAGTTCTTC.

The gene calls are TRBV19 and TRBJ1-1; 9 bases match TRBD1. This CDR3 comprises 13 residues. With 7 bases clipped from V and 4 bases from J, the junction kept 4 bases outside the gene matches. The germline V gene has CDR1 LNHDA and CDR2 SQIVND (reference sequence). Written as DNA, the CDR3 is TGTGCCAGTACTCTGGACAGGGGCACTGAAGCTTTCTTT. Protein product: CASTLDRGTEAFF.

This rearrangement joins TRBV7-9 to TRBJ2-7; 7 nucleotides agree with TRBD2. The CDR3 is 14 amino acids. The germline V gene has CDR1 SEHNR and CDR2 FQNEAQ (reference sequence). Trimming took 6 bases from V and 4 from J; bases not matched to a gene: 9. CDR3 DNA sequence: TGTGCCAGCAGTCCGGGACTACCCTCGTACGAGCAGTACTTC. It yields the protein CASSPGLPSYEQYF.

The chain uses TRBV30 and TRBJ1-3; D is perhaps TRBD1 (5 bases). V gave up 4 bases and J gave up 4 bases, with 14 bases separating them. This CDR3 has 14 amino acids. Looked up from germline, CDR1 is GTSNPN and CDR2 is SVGIG (reference sequence). The CDR3 DNA reads as TGTGCCTGGAATGGGGGTAGCGGCGGAAACACCATATATTTT. It specifies CAWNGGSGGNTIYF.

The V gene is TRBV30, the J gene TRBJ2-1; tentative D call: TRBD1 (5 bases). CDR1 and CDR2 from the germline V gene are GTSNPN and SVGIG (reference sequence). V lost 3 bases to trimming and J lost 7 bases, with 16 bases between them. This CDR3 is built from 14 residues. The CDR3 DNA reads as TGTGCCTGGAGCGCCGGGCCAGGGCAAAATGAGCAGTTCTTC. Translation: CAWSAGPGQNEQFF.

The chain uses TRBV15 and TRBJ1-1, with a tentative D call TRBD1 (6 bases). From germline, CDR1 is LNHNV and CDR2 YYDKDF (reference sequence). The V gene lost 5 bases and the J gene lost 2 bases, with 15 bases spanning the gap. This CDR3 contains 15 residues. For the CDR3, the DNA is TGTGCCACCAGCTCCCGGACAGTACCAAACACTGAAGCTTTCTTT. Encoded protein: CATSSRTVPNTEAFF.